Here is one T cell receptor beta chain with its context. Its specific antigen is unknown. One base away there is no much larger clone; base qualities are not given. The data are from a study of blood T cell repertoires in COVID-19 (dated by TCRdb to 2018 to 2020). About the full investigation: Samples from collaborators originated in the United States, Italy and Spain and spanned both the acute and convalescent phases of COVID-19. A de-identified subject ID, COVID-19 status, age in years and sex were almost always included in the sample metadata. Subjects who had been exposed to COVID-19, were actively infected with it, or had recovered from it provided the deeply sampled blood TCRbeta repertoires that made up the dataset. The prospective study material was composed of cDNA or gDNA derived from T cells, B-cell-depleted T cells, or PBMCs. The repertoires were made available in a free public database intended to serve as a resource for research on the immune response to SARS-CoV-2. Where available, HLA class I and class II types were obtained from metadata supplied by the sample provider rather than from assay-based typing. Samples came from the ongoing ImmuneRACE study (first 160 participants) plus 1,254 subjects from 6 global collaborators. Study-wide conclusions, independent of this receptor: Clinical and demographic metadata were provided uncurated, with the amount varying by source and participant.

Collaborating institutions collected whole blood in K2EDTA tubes following their own protocols. For TCRbeta analysis, collaborators shipped samples as frozen whole blood, isolated PBMCs, or DNA extracted from either of those sample types. The immunoSEQ Assay, a bias-controlled multiplex PCR, was used to amplify TCRbeta CDR3 regions from genomic DNA. Under the source paper's analysis protocol: Nucleated cell counts per sample were estimated from amplification of reference gene primers within the assay. To quantify the absolute abundance of each unique TCRbeta CDR3 rearrangement, sequence reads were collapsed and filtered. For each sample, productive Simpson clonality was calculated as the square root of Simpson's diversity index over productive rearrangements. TCRdb retrieved this table from immuneACCESS and kept in-frame rearrangements only. Not all clones are present; in checked studies, unresolved V genes account for under half, and no reason is known for the remainder. V, J and clone size derive from that table, while D and trimming were established from the DNA sequence. This sample has some 120,000 clones in its table, and under 85% of those were observed once. 12% of the sample lies in the top ten.

CDR1 and CDR2 (MGHRA, YSYEKL) derive from the germline V gene. The cysteine opens and the phenylalanine closes a CDR3 of 15 amino acids. Only the CDR3 DNA is retained, 45 bases long and in frame from the first base. Between the V and J ends, shortened by 2 bases and 4 bases respectively, the junction contains 11 bases. The sequence came from a woman aged 60-70 years with acute or convalescent COVID-19. The chain is assembled from TRBV4-1 and TRBJ2-2, with the D gene uncertain. The material sequenced was peripheral blood. The CDR3 protein is CASSQRHSGTGELFF. In nucleotide form, the sequence is TGCGCCAGCAGCCAACGGCATTCGGGCACCGGGGAGCTGTTTTTT.